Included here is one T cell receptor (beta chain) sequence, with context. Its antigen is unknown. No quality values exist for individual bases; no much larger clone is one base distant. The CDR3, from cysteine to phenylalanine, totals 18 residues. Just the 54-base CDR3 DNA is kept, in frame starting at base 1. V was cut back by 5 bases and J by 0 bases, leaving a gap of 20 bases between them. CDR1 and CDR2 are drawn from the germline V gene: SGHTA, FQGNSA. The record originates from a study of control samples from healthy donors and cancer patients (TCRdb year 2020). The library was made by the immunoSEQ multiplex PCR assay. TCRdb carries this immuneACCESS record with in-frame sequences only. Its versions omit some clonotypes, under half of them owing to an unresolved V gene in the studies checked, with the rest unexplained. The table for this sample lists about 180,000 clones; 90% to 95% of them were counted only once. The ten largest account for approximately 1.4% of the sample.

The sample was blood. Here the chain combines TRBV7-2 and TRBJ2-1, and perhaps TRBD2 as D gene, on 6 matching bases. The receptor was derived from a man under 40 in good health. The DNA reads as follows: TGTGCCAGCAGCCCCGTTGGGGGGTGGTTGAGCTCCTACAATGAGCAGTTCTTC. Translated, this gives CASSPVGGWLSSYNEQFF.